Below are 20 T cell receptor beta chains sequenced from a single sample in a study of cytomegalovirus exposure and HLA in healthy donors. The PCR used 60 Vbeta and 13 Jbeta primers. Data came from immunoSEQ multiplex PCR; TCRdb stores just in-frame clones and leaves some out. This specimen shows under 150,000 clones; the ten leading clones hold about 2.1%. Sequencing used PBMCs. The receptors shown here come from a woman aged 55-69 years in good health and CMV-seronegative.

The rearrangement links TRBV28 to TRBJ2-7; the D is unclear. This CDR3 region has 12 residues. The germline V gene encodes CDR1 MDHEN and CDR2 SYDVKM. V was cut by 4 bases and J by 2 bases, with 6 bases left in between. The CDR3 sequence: CASSSVTYEQYF. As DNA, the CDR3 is TGTGCCAGCAGTTCCGTTACCTACGAGCAGTACTTC.

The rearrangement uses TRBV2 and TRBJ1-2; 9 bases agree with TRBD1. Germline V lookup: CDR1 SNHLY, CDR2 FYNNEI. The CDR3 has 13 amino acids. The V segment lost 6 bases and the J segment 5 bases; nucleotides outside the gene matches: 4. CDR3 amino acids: CASSTGQGYGYTF. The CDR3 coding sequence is TGTGCCAGCAGCACGGGACAGGGATATGGCTACACCTTC.

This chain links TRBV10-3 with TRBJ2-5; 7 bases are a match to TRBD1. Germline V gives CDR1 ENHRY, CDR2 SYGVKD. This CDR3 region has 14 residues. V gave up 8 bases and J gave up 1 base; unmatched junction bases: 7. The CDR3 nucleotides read TGTGCCATCTCCTCAGGGGGACCCCAAGAGACCCAGTACTTC. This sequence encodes CAISSGGPQETQYF.

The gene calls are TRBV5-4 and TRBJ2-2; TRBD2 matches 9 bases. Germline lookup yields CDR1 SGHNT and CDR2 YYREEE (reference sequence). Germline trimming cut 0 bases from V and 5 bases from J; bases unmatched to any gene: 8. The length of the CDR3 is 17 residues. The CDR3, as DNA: TGTGCCAGCAGCTTGGCCGGCGGGAGGGCCGGTACCGGGGAGCTGTTTTTT. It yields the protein CASSLAGGRAGTGELFF.

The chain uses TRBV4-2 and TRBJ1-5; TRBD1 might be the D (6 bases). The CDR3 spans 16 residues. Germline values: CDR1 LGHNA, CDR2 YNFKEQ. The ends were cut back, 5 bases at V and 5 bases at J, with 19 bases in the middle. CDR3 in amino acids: CASSKTGFEEDQPQHF. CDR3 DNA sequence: TGTGCCAGCAGCAAGACAGGTTTTGAAGAGGATCAGCCCCAGCATTTT.

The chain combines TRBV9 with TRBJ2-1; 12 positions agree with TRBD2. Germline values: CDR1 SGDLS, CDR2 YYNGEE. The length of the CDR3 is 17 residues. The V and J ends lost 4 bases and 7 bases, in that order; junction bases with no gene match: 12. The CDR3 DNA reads TGTGCCAGCAGCCCCTCGCACGTTGGACTAGCGGGGAATGAGCAGTTCTTC. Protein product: CASSPSHVGLAGNEQFF. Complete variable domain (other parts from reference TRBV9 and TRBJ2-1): DSGVTQTPKHLITATGQRVTLRCSPRSGDLSVYWYQQSLDQGLQFLIQYYNGEERAKGNILERFSAQQFPDLHSELNLSSLELGDSALYFCASSPSHVGLAGNEQFFGPGTRLTVL.

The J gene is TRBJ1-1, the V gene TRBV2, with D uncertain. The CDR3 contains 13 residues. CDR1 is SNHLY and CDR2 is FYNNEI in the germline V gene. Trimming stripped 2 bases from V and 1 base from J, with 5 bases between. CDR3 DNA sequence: TGTGCCAGCAGTGAACGCAGGAACACTGAAGCTTTCTTT. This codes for CASSERRNTEAFF.

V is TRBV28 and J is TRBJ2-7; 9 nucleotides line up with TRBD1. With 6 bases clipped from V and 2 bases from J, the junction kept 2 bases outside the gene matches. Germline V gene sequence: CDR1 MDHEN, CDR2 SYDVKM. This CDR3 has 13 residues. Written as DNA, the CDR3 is TGTGCCAGCAGCCGGACAGGGGCCTACGAGCAGTACTTC. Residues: CASSRTGAYEQYF.

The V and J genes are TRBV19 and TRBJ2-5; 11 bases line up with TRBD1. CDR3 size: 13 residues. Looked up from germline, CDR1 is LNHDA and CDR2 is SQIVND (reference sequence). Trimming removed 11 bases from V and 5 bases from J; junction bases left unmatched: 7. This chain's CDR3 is CAGRTGGQETQYF. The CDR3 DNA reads TGTGCCGGGCGGACAGGGGGCCAGGAGACCCAGTACTTC.

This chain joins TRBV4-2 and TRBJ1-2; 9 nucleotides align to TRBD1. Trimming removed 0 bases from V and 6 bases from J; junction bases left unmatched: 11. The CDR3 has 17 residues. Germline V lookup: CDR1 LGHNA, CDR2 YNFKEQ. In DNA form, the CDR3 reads TGTGCCAGCAGCCAAGATTCGTGGACAGGGGACGTAGATGGCTACACCTTC. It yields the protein CASSQDSWTGDVDGYTF.

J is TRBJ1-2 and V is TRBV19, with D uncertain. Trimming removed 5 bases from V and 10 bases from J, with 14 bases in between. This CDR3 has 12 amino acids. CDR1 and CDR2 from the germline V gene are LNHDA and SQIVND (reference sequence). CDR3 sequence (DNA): TGTGCCAGTAGTGAGCGAGGGCACCCCTACACCTTC. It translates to CASSERGHPYTF.

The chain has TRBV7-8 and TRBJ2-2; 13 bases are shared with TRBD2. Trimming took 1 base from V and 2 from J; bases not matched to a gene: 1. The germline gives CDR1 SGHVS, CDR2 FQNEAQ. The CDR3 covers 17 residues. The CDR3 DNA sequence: TGTGCCAGCAGCTTAGTGGGACTAGCGGGAAACACCGGGGAGCTGTTTTTT. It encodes CASSLVGLAGNTGELFF.

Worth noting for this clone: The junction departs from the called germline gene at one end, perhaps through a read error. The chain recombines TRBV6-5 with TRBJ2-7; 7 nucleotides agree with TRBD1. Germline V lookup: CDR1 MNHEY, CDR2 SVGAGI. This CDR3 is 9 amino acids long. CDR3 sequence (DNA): TGTGCCAGCAGTAATGGACAGGACTTC. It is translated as CASSNGQDF.

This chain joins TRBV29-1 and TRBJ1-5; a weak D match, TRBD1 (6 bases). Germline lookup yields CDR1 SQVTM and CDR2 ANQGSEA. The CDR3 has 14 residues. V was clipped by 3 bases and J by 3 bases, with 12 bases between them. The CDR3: CSVENGGTNQPQHF. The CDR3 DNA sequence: TGCAGCGTTGAGAATGGGGGCACCAATCAGCCCCAGCATTTT. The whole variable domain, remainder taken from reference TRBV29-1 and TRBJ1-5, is SAVISQKPSRDICQRGTSLTIQCQVDSQVTMMFWYRQQPGQSLTLIATANQGSEATYESGFVIDKFPISRPNLTFSTLTVSNMSPEDSSIYLCSVENGGTNQPQHFGDGTRLSIL.

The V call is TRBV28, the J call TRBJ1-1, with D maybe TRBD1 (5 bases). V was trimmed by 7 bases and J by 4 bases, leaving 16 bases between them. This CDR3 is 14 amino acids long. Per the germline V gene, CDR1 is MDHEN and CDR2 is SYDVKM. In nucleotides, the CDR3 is TGTGCCAGCACTAAACCGCAGGGTGCCACTGAAGCTTTCTTT. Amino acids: CASTKPQGATEAFF.

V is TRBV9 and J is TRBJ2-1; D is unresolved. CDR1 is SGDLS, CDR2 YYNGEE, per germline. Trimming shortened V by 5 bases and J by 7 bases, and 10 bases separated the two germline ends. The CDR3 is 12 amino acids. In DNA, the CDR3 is TGTGCCAGCAGGGGTCGAGCGAATGAGCAGTTCTTC. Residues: CASRGRANEQFF.

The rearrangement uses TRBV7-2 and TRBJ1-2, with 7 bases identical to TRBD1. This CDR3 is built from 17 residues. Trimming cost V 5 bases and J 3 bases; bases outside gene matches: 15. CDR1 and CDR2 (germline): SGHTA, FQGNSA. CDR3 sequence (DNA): TGTGCCAGCAGCCACTTGACAGGGTCCTCGGAGGACTATGGCTACACCTTC. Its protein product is CASSHLTGSSEDYGYTF.

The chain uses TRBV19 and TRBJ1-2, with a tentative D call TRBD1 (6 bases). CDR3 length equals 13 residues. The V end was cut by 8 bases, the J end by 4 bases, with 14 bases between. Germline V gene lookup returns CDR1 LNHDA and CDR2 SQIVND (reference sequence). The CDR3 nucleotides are TGTGCCAGTGCTCAGGGGCTACGCTATGGCTACACCTTC. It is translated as CASAQGLRYGYTF.

CDR3 amino acids: CASSPRAGQRYEQYF. CDR3 bases: TGTGCCAGCTCCCCACGGGCAGGACAGAGGTACGAGCAGTACTTC. This sequence joins TRBV13 and TRBJ2-7; a weak D match, TRBD1 (6 bases). There are 15 residues in the CDR3. The V gene's germline CDR1 is PRHDT and CDR2 FYEKMQ (reference sequence). Trimming pared 8 bases from V and 4 bases from J, leaving 21 bases between.

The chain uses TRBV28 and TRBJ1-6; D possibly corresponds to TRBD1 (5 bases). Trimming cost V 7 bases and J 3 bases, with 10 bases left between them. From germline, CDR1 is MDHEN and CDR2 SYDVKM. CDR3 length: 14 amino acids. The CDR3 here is CASTQGSYNSPLHF. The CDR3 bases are TGTGCCAGCACCCAGGGTAGCTATAATTCACCCCTCCACTTT.